These 11 T cell receptor beta chains came from one sample sequenced in a study of blood T cell repertoires in COVID-19. Some clones are missing from TCRdb's copy, which holds only in-frame ones; the method was immunoSEQ multiplex PCR. The data contain 50,000 to 55,000 clones, around nine tenths of them singletons. Sequenced input: peripheral blood. Receptors were obtained from a man over 45 with acute or convalescent COVID-19.

The chain recombines TRBV21-1 with TRBJ2-4; TRBD1 was called by the table and not checked on the DNA. TRBV21-1 constitutes a pseudogene. This CDR3 is built from 14 residues. The chain's CDR3 is CASSPQLAKNIQYF. For the CDR3, the DNA is TGTGCCAGCAGCCCCCAATTAGCCAAAAACATTCAGTACTTC.

The chain has TRBV7-9 and TRBJ2-2, with D possibly TRBD1 on 6 matching bases. The CDR3 length is 14 residues. Trimming left V 4 bases short and J 1 base short, with 7 bases between. Germline CDR1 SEHNR, CDR2 FQNEAQ (reference sequence). The CDR3 nucleotides read TGTGCCAGCAGCTCGGGACAGAACACCGGGGAGCTGTTTTTT. It is translated as CASSSGQNTGELFF.

The rearrangement uses TRBV28 and TRBJ1-5; maybe TRBD1 (5 bases). The V end was cut by 7 bases, the J end by 7 bases, with 17 bases between. Germline CDR1 MDHEN, CDR2 SYDVKM. This CDR3 has 14 residues. CDR3: CASTPLGGVQPQHF. CDR3 nucleotides: TGTGCCAGCACCCCCCTGGGGGGGGTACAGCCCCAGCATTTT.

The rearrangement links TRBV5-1 to TRBJ2-1; 7 nucleotides line up with TRBD2. Germline loops: CDR1 SGHRS, CDR2 YFSETQ. The V segment lost 0 bases and the J segment 8 bases; nucleotides outside the gene matches: 5. The CDR3 has 14 residues. The CDR3 DNA reads TGCGCCAGCAGCTTGGTGGGAGGGCCGGATGAGCAGTTCTTC. Protein: CASSLVGGPDEQFF.

V gene TRBV7-3 combines with J gene TRBJ2-3, with D perhaps TRBD2 (6 bases). The length of the CDR3 is 18 residues. Germline CDR1 and CDR2: SGHTA and FQGTGA. V lost 1 base to trimming and J lost 0 bases, with 17 bases between them. The DNA for the CDR3 is TGTGCCAGCAGCTTAAGTGCTAGCCCGGGACTTAGCACAGATACGCAGTATTTT. Amino acid sequence: CASSLSASPGLSTDTQYF.

The rearrangement links TRBV7-9 to TRBJ1-6; no definite D call. Looked up from germline, CDR1 is SEHNR and CDR2 is FQNEAQ (reference sequence). V was cut by 3 bases and J by 9 bases, with 12 bases left in between. The CDR3 spans 14 residues. The CDR3 nucleotides are TGTGCCAGCAGCTTCCCGGGATCTGGTTCACCCCTCCACTTT. This codes for CASSFPGSGSPLHF.

This clone occurred a few times. Here the CDR3 reads CASGGGREWQETQYF. CDR3 DNA: TGTGCCAGCGGAGGGGGGAGGGAGTGGCAAGAGACCCAGTACTTC. This chain connects TRBV28 to TRBJ2-5; possible D gene TRBD2, 7 bases. The CDR3 is made up of 15 amino acids. Per the germline V gene, CDR1 is MDHEN and CDR2 is SYDVKM. Trimming stripped 8 bases from V and 2 bases from J, with 18 bases between. The complete variable domain, with remaining parts taken from reference TRBV28 and TRBJ2-5, reads DVKVTQSSRYLVKRTGEKVFLECVQDMDHENMFWYRQDPGLGLRLIYFSYDVKMKEKGDIPEGYSVSREKKERFSLILESASTNQTSMYLCASGGGREWQETQYFGPGTRLLVL.

The rearrangement links TRBV18 to TRBJ2-1; D might be TRBD1 (5 bases). The germline V gene encodes CDR1 KGHSH and CDR2 LQKENI. V was pared by 4 bases and J by 4 bases, with 14 bases between. The CDR3 sequence is 15 residues long. Here the CDR3 reads CASSLVLYRYNEQFF. The DNA of the CDR3 is TGTGCCAGCTCACTAGTACTATACAGGTACAATGAGCAGTTCTTC.

This chain joins TRBV7-9 and TRBJ1-6; 8 nucleotides agree with TRBD1. CDR1 SEHNR and CDR2 FQNEAQ come from the germline V gene (reference sequence). The CDR3 consists of 15 residues. J lost 6 bases, V lost 2 bases, and 3 bases had no gene match. The CDR3 reads CASSLLQGGNSPLHF. CDR3 in DNA: TGTGCCAGCAGCTTATTACAGGGGGGTAATTCACCCCTCCACTTT.

V usage is TRBV4-1 and J usage is TRBJ2-2, with 7 bases fitting TRBD1. Losses at the gene ends were 9 bases for V and 1 base for J; bases not matched to a gene: 8. This CDR3 spans 15 amino acids. Germline lookup yields CDR1 MGHRA and CDR2 YSYEKL. CDR3 sequence reads: CASREGQRNTGELFF. The CDR3 DNA reads TGCGCCAGTCGAGAGGGACAGAGGAACACCGGGGAGCTGTTTTTT.

The chain carries TRBV5-1 and TRBJ2-7; 8 bases fit TRBD1. The germline V gene has CDR1 SGHRS and CDR2 YFSETQ. V gave up 2 bases and J gave up 9 bases; unmatched junction bases: 10. This CDR3 is built from 14 residues. CDR3 sequence: CASSFSDRGLWQYF. In DNA, the CDR3 is TGCGCCAGCAGCTTTAGTGACAGGGGACTTTGGCAGTACTTC.